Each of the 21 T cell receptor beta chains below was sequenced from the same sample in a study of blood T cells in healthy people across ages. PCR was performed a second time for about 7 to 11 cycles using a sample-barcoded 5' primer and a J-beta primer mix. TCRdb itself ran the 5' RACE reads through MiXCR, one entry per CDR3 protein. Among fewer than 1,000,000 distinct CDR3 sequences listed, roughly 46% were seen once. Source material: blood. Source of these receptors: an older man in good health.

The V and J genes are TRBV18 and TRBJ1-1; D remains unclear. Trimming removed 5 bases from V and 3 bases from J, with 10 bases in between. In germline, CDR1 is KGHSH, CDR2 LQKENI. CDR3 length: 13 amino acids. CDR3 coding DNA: TGTGCCAGCTCATCTGGGGAGGACACTGAAGCTTTCTTT. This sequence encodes CASSSGEDTEAFF.

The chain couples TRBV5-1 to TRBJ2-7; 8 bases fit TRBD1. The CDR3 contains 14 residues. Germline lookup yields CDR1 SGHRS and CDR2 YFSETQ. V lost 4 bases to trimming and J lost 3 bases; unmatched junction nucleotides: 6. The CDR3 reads CASSPRQGYYEQYF. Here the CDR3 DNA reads TGCGCCAGCAGCCCCAGACAGGGGTACTACGAGCAGTACTTC.

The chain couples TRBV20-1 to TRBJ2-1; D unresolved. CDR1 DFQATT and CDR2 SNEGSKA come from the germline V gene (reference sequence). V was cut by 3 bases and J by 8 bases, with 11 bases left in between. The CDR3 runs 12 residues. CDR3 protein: CSASGEPDEQFF. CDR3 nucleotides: TGCAGTGCTAGCGGAGAGCCAGATGAGCAGTTCTTC.

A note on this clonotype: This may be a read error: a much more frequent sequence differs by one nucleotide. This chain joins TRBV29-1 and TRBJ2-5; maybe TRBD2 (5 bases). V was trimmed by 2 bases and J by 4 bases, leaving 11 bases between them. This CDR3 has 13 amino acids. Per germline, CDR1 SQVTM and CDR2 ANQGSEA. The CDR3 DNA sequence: TGCAGCGTTGAAAGGCGGGCAGGAGAGACCCAGTACTTC. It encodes CSVERRAGETQYF. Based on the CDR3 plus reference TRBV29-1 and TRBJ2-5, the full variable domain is SAVISQKPSRDICQRGTSLTIQCQVDSQVTMMFWYRQQPGQSLTLIATANQGSEATYESGFVIDKFPISRPNLTFSTLTVSNMSPEDSSIYLCSVERRAGETQYFGPGTRLLVL.

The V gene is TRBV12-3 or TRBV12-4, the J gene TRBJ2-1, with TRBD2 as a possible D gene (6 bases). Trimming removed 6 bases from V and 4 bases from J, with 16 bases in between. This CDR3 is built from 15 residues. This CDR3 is CASSPTGLAYNEQFF. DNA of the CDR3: TGTGCCAGCAGCCCGACGGGACTGGCTTACAATGAGCAGTTCTTC.

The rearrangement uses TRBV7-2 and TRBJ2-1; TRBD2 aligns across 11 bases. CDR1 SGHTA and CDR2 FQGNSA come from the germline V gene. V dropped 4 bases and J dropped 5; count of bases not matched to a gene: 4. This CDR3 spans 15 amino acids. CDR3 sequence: CASSCLAGGHNEQFF. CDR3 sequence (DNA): TGTGCCAGCAGCTGTCTAGCGGGAGGACACAATGAGCAGTTCTTC.

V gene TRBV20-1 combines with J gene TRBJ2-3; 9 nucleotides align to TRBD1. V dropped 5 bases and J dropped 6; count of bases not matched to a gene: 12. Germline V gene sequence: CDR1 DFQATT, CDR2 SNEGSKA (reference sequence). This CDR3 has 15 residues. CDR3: CSASPGQGKFDTQYF. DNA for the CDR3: TGCAGTGCTTCTCCGGGACAGGGAAAGTTTGATACGCAGTATTTT.

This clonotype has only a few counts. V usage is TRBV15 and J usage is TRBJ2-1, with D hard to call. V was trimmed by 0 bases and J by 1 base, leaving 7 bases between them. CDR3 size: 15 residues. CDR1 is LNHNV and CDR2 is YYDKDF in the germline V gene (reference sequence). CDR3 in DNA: TGTGCCACCAGCAGAGATCGCGCTTCCTACAATGAGCAGTTCTTC. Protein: CATSRDRASYNEQFF.

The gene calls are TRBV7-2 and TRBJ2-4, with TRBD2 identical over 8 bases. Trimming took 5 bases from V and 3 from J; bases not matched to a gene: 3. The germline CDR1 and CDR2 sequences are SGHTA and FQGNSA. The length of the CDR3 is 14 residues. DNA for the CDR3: TGTGCCAGCAGCCCTACTAGCGGCAAAAACATTCAGTACTTC. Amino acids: CASSPTSGKNIQYF.

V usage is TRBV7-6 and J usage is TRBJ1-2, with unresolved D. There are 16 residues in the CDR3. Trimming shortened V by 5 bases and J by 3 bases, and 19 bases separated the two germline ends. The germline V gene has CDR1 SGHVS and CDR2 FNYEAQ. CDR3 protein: CASSGPGASGDYGYTF. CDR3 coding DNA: TGTGCCAGCAGCGGGCCAGGTGCCTCGGGAGACTATGGCTACACCTTC.

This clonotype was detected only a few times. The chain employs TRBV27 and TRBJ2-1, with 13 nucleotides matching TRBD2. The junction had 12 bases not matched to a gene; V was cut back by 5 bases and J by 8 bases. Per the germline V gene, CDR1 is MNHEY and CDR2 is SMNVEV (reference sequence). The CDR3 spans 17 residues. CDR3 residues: CASSPQVGTSGMYEQFF. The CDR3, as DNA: TGTGCCAGCAGTCCTCAAGTTGGGACTAGCGGGATGTATGAGCAGTTCTTC.

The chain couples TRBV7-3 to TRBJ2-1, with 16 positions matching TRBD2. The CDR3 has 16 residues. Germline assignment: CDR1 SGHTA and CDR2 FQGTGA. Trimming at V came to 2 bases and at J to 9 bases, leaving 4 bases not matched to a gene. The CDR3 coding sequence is TGTGCCAGCAGCTTAGGGGGACTAGCGGGAGGGAGTGAGCAGTTCTTC. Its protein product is CASSLGGLAGGSEQFF.

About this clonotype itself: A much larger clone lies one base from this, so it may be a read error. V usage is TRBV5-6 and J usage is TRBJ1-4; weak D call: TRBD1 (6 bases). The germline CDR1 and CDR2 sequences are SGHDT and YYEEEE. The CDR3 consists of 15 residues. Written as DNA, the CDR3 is TGTGCCGGCAGCTTGTCCGGGACACGGGGCGAAAAACTGTTTTTT. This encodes CAGSLSGTRGEKLFF.

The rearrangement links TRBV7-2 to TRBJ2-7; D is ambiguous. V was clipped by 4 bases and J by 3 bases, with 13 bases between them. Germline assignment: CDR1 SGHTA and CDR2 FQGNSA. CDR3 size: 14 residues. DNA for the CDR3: TGTGCCAGCAGCTCCCCCAAAACGTTCTACGAGCAGTACTTC. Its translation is CASSSPKTFYEQYF.

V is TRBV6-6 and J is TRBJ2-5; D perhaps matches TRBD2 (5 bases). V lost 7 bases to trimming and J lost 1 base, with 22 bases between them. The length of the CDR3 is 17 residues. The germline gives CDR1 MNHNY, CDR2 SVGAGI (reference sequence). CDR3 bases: TGTGCCAGCAACGAAATTCCCGGGATAGCGCTCCAAGAGACCCAGTACTTC. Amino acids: CASNEIPGIALQETQYF.

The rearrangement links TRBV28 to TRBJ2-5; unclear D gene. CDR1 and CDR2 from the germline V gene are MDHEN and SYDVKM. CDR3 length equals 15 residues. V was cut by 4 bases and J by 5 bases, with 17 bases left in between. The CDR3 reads CASSSKTSPWETQYF. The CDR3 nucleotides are TGTGCCAGCAGTTCAAAGACATCACCGTGGGAGACCCAGTACTTC.

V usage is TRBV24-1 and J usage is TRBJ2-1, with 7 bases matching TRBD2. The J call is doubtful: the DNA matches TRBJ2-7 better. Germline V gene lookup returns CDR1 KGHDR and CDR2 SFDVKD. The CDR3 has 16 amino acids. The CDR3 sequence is CATSEREGSAYNEQYF. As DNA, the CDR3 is TGTGCCACCAGTGAGAGGGAGGGGTCTGCCTACAATGAGCAGTACTTC.

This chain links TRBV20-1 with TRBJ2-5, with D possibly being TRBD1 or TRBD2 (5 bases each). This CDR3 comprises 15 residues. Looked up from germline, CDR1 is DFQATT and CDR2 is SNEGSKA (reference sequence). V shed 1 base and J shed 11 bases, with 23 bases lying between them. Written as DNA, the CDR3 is TGCAGTGCTAGAGGGGGTTGGGACGGGTACAATGAGCAGTACTTC. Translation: CSARGGWDGYNEQYF.

DNA of the CDR3: TGTGCCAGCAGTTTTTACGCCGGGACTAGCGAAGAGACCCAGTACTTC. This encodes CASSFYAGTSEETQYF. V usage is TRBV12-3 or TRBV12-4 and J usage is TRBJ2-7; 10 bases map to TRBD2. The J call could be wrong; TRBJ2-5 is a better fit for the DNA end. The CDR3 is 16 residues long.

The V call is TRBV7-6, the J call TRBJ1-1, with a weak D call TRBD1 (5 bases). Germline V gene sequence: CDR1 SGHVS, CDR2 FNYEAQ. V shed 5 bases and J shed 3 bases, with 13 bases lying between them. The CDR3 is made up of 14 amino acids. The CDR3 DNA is TGTGCCAGCAGCCCTGAGCCAGGGTACACTGAAGCTTTCTTT. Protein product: CASSPEPGYTEAFF.

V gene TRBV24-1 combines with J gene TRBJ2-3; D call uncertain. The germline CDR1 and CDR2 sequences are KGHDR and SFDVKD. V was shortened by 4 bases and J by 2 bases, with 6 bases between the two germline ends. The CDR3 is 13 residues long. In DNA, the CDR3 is TGTGCCACCAGTGAGATGTCCACAGATACGCAGTATTTT. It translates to CATSEMSTDTQYF.